This TCR beta chain was identified in a study of T cells in Graves' hyperthyroidism and ophthalmopathy. Study at large: Once the initial diagnosis was made, peripheral blood was obtained before any treatment.

Germline V CDR1 and CDR2: SEHNR, FQNEAQ (reference sequence). Trimming removed 7 bases at V and 6 bases at J, with 16 bases between. This CDR3 region has 13 residues. This clonotype was observed many times. Its antigen is unidentified. Researchers took RNA transcripts and amplified the TCR beta CDR3 regions from them. The HTBI primer set drove a first-round RT-PCR of the TCR CDR3. TCRdb re-analysed the multiplex PCR reads in MiXCR, keeping a single row per CDR3 protein. This sample carries approximately 330,000 distinct CDR3 sequences, around 23% of them seen once, and the ten largest clones take less than 65%. Broader study findings: Classification by a 13 V-J model distinguished ophthalmopathy from stable hyperthyroidism.

Investigators excluded patients with uncontrolled infection, other autoimmune disease, pregnancy or lactation. Sequencing was carried out using blood. This chain connects TRBV7-9 to TRBJ2-7; D gene uncertain. This TCR was sampled from a woman between 45 and 65 years old with Graves' hyperthyroidism. CDR3 protein: CASNRSDGFEQYF. For the CDR3, the DNA is TGTGCCAGCAACCGATCAGACGGATTCGAGCAGTACTTC.